This T cell receptor beta chain was recovered during a study of regulatory T cells in long-lasting Graves disease. V lost 4 bases and J lost 0, with 11 bases in between. The germline CDR1 and CDR2 sequences are LNHDA and SQIVND (reference sequence). This CDR3 region has 15 residues. This sample's time point: newly diagnosed GD, antithyroid drugs for less than 3 months. PBMCs were the source of the RNA used for TCR sequencing. This clonotype was counted between two and nine times. CDR3-region Arm-PCR and iRepertoire HTBI primers produced the TCR beta libraries. TCRdb used MiXCR to reprocess the multiplex PCR reads, holding one entry per CDR3 protein. The sample lists 350,000 to 500,000 distinct CDR3 sequences, roughly 15% occurring once. These data also formed part of another study, on T cells in Graves' hyperthyroidism and ophthalmopathy. That source notes: Clonotypes that were expanded in thyroid above 0.001 mostly appeared in blood too.

The clonotype was recovered from a woman aged 18-29 years with Graves disease. The gene calls are TRBV19 and TRBJ2-3, with D maybe TRBD2 (5 bases). The specimen comprised peripheral blood mononuclear cells (PBMCs), sampled at new diagnosis, from a patient treated with antithyroid drugs. CDR3: CASSTERRSTDTQYF. CDR3 in DNA: TGTGCCAGTAGTACCGAGCGGAGGAGCACAGATACGCAGTATTTT.